The table lists the clone carrying this T cell receptor beta chain with a few counts. The data originate from a study of early T cells in non-severe SARS-CoV-2 infection. The trim removed 2 bases at V and 10 bases at J, leaving 13 bases unmatched. The CDR3 contains 15 residues. Germline V gene data show CDR1 as SQVTM and CDR2 as ANQGSEA. TCRdb redid the calling of the 5' RACE reads with MiXCR, one entry per CDR3 protein. Of 80,000 to 100,000 distinct CDR3 sequences listed, approximately 14% were seen once; the top ten hold 6% to 7.5%. The sequenced sample was whole blood. The sequence was collected from an adult who was a healthcare worker with PCR-confirmed SARS-CoV-2 infection or an uninfected control (not recorded which). V usage is TRBV29-1 and J usage is TRBJ2-3; 9 nucleotides align to TRBD2. The CDR3 loop reads CSVEYPSGNLGAQYF. CDR3 DNA: TGCAGCGTTGAATATCCTAGCGGGAACTTAGGAGCGCAGTATTTT.